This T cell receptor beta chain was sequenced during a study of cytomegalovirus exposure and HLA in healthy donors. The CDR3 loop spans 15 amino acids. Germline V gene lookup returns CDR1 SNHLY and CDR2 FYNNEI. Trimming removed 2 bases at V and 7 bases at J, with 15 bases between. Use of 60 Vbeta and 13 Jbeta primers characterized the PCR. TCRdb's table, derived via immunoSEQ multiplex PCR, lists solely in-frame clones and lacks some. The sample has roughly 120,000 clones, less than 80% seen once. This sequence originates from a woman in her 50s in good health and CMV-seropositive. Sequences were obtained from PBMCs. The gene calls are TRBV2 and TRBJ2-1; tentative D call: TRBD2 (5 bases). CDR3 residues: CASSEIAQGQNEQFF. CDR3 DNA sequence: TGTGCCAGCAGTGAAATAGCGCAAGGTCAAAATGAGCAGTTCTTC.